This record covers a single T cell receptor beta chain. Its specificity is unknown. The germline gives CDR1 MNHNY, CDR2 SVGAGI (reference sequence). CDR3 length: 14 amino acids. Losses at the gene ends were 5 bases for V and 4 bases for J; bases not matched to a gene: 4. The sample belongs to a study of cytomegalovirus exposure and HLA in healthy donors. Study observations and caveats: A classifier reportedly called cytomegalovirus status with high sensitivity and specificity. There were a few CMV-associated chains whose specificity for CMV antigens was confirmed in vitro. Associated with cytomegalovirus, according to the listing, were some 150 TCR beta chains.

Assay used: immunoSEQ multiplex PCR; TCRdb lists only in-frame clones, some missing. The data contain around 60,000 clones, almost 97% of them singletons. These donors were members of the roughly 110-subject validation cohort, a group separate from the approximately 700-subject first cohort. The chain uses TRBV6-6 and TRBJ2-2, with 7 bases identical to TRBD1. This TCR was recovered from a woman younger than 35 in good health and CMV-seronegative. The source material was PBMCs. The CDR3 spells CASSRTGATGELFF. For the CDR3, the DNA is TGTGCCAGCAGTAGGACAGGAGCCACCGGGGAGCTGTTTTTT.